The 13 T cell receptor beta chains presented below share a single source sample, sequenced in a study of CD8 T cells in ankylosing spondylitis. TCRdb redid the calling of the 5' RACE reads with MiXCR, one entry per CDR3 protein. This sample has fewer than 200,000 distinct CDR3 sequences; 8.5% to 10% occur once, and the top ten carry about 14%. Sequencing was performed on blood, either unsorted or a sorted T cell fraction (not recorded which). The source of these receptors is a female donor with ankylosing spondylitis or in good health (not recorded which).

This clonotype was counted at least ten times. The chain joins TRBV6-2 or TRBV6-3 to TRBJ1-1; D gene uncertain. The CDR3 has 14 amino acids. The germline gives CDR1 MNHEY, CDR2 SVGEGT. V was trimmed by 7 bases and J by 0 bases, leaving 12 bases between them. The CDR3 DNA sequence: TGTGCCAGCAACCCGGCGCCTCTGAACACTGAAGCTTTCTTT. Translating it yields CASNPAPLNTEAFF.

A few counts support this clonotype. J is TRBJ1-2 and V is TRBV7-2; tentative D call: TRBD1 (5 bases). This CDR3 is 16 amino acids long. V lost 6 bases and J lost 0, with 17 bases in between. Germline CDR1 reads SGHTA; CDR2 reads FQGNSA. In DNA, the CDR3 is TGTGCCAGCAGTTTCCGAGGGGAGACACCTAACTATGGCTACACCTTC. It translates to CASSFRGETPNYGYTF.

There are many counts of this clonotype. This rearrangement joins TRBV24-1 to TRBJ2-1; D is unresolved. The CDR3 has 11 amino acids. Trimming took 4 bases from V and 4 from J, leaving 1 base between them. Germline CDR1 KGHDR, CDR2 SFDVKD. The CDR3 sequence: CATSEYNEQFF. DNA for the CDR3: TGTGCCACCAGTGAGTACAATGAGCAGTTCTTC.

This clonotype showed up just a few times. The V gene is TRBV7-9, the J gene TRBJ2-1; D is tentatively TRBD1 or TRBD2 (5 bases each). Germline lookup yields CDR1 SEHNR and CDR2 FQNEAQ (reference sequence). With 5 bases removed from V and 2 bases from J, the gap between germline ends came to 10 bases. The CDR3 sequence is 14 residues long. CDR3 DNA: TGTGCCAGCAGCCCCCGGGACCCCTACAATGAGCAGTTCTTC. Encoded protein: CASSPRDPYNEQFF. The variable domain in full, completed from reference TRBV7-9 and TRBJ2-1, reads DTGVSQNPRHKITKRGQNVTFRCDPISEHNRLYWYRQTLGQGPEFLTYFQNEAQLEKSRLLSDRFSAERPKGSFSTLEIQRTEQGDSAMYLCASSPRDPYNEQFFGPGTRLTVL.

This clonotype appeared many times. The chain couples TRBV6-5 to TRBJ2-1; weak D call: TRBD2 (6 bases). This CDR3 is 16 amino acids long. CDR1 MNHEY and CDR2 SVGAGI come from the germline V gene. V lost 0 bases to trimming and J lost 1 base, with 10 bases between them. Here the CDR3 DNA reads TGTGCCAGCAGTTACTCACTAGCTGGATCCTACAATGAGCAGTTCTTC. Translated, it gives CASSYSLAGSYNEQFF.

This chain connects TRBV6-2 or TRBV6-3 to TRBJ2-7, with D unclear. This CDR3 has 11 residues. Trimming cost V 2 bases and J 5 bases, with 4 bases left between them. The germline CDR1 and CDR2 sequences are MNHEY and SVGEGT. CDR3 nucleotide sequence: TGTGCCAGCAGTTACGCCCACGAGCAGTACTTC. Translated, it gives CASSYAHEQYF.

This clonotype was seen more than once but under ten times. The genes are TRBV5-8 and TRBJ2-7; 11 bases agree with TRBD1. CDR1 and CDR2 (germline): SGHTS, YDEGEE. Unmatched junction bases numbered 13, after V lost 5 bases and J lost 6 bases. This CDR3 contains 16 residues. For the CDR3, the DNA is TGTGCCAGCAGTTCGGACAGGGGGCTCATTGTGGGCGAGCAGTACTTC. Protein: CASSSDRGLIVGEQYF. Looking up the rest from reference TRBV5-8 and TRBJ2-7 gives the full variable domain: EAGVTQSPTHLIKTRGQQATLRCSPISGHTSVYWYQQALGLGLQFLLWYDEGEERNRGNFPPRFSGRQFPNYSSELNVNALELEDSALYLCASSSDRGLIVGEQYFGPGTRLTVT.

The V and J genes are TRBV20-1 and TRBJ2-5; D unresolved. The CDR3 length is 14 residues. Trimming took off 5 bases at V and 3 bases at J, with 16 bases between the two ends. Per germline, CDR1 DFQATT and CDR2 SNEGSKA (reference sequence). The CDR3 DNA reads as TGCAGTGCTGATATCGACACCTCTGAAGAGACCCAGTACTTC. This encodes CSADIDTSEETQYF.

This clonotype was detected only a few times. CDR3 sequence reads: CASRTRDSGSTNYGYTF. The CDR3 coding sequence is TGTGCCAGCAGAACCCGGGACTCCGGATCCACTAACTATGGCTACACCTTC. The chain has TRBV6-1 and TRBJ1-2; D is possibly TRBD1 (5 bases). This CDR3 region has 17 residues. Germline V gene lookup returns CDR1 MNHNS and CDR2 SASEGT. Trimming shortened V by 6 bases and J by 0 bases, and 20 bases separated the two germline ends.

The rearrangement joins TRBV11-2 to TRBJ1-2, with 9 bases aligning to TRBD1. The CDR3 sequence is 15 residues long. Losses at the gene ends were 5 bases for V and 4 bases for J; bases not matched to a gene: 8. Germline-derived CDR1 and CDR2 are SGHAT and FQNNGV. The CDR3: CASSISGTGSYGYTF. The CDR3 DNA sequence: TGTGCCAGCAGCATTTCCGGGACAGGGAGCTATGGCTACACCTTC. Drawing the rest from reference TRBV11-2 and TRBJ1-2, the complete variable domain is EAGVAQSPRYKIIEKRQSVAFWCNPISGHATLYWYQQILGQGPKLLIQFQNNGVVDDSQLPKDRFSAERLKGVDSTLKIQPAKLEDSAVYLCASSISGTGSYGYTFGSGTRLTVV.

The chain recombines TRBV6-1 with TRBJ2-7; D gene unclear. Germline V CDR1 and CDR2: MNHNS, SASEGT. This CDR3 contains 15 residues. The V gene lost 7 bases and the J gene lost 3 bases, with 19 bases spanning the gap. The CDR3 coding sequence is TGTGCCAGCAAAATTACCCAGGCGACCCTCTACGAGCAGTACTTC. Its protein is CASKITQATLYEQYF.

This chain uses TRBV6-7 with TRBJ2-3; tentatively, D is TRBD1 or TRBD2 (5 bases each). TRBV6-7 is designated an ORF whose function remains uncertain. V lost 7 bases, J lost 2 bases, and 22 bases lay in between. The CDR3 loop spans 17 amino acids. CDR3 in DNA: TGTGCCAGCACCCCCCGTCCCCCGGGACGGACCACAGATACGCAGTATTTT. Translated: CASTPRPPGRTTDTQYF.

Points on this clonotype: The junction does not match germline at one end; this may be a read error. The chain is built from TRBV7-6 and TRBJ2-3; 7 bases are a match to TRBD2. The CDR3 has 16 residues. Germline V gene data show CDR1 as SGHVS and CDR2 as FNYEAQ. CDR3 nucleotides: TGTGCCAGCAGCTTATCTCTAGGCGGGAGCACAGAAACGCAGTATTTT. It codes for CASSLSLGGSTETQYF.